These 3 T cell receptor beta chains were all obtained from the same sample, sequenced in a study of shared clonotypes between healthy human individuals. Naive CD8 cells lacked CD45RO and underwent positive selection for CCR7, leaving out terminally differentiated effector memory CD45RA+ cells. Sequencing was performed with immunoSEQ multiplex PCR; in TCRdb, only in-frame clones are kept and a portion is missing. The sample has about 800,000 clones; about 96% are singletons. Sequencing used naive CD8+ T cells sorted from blood. These receptors all stem from a man in his thirties or forties in good health.

The V and J genes are TRBV5-4 and TRBJ2-5, with D maybe TRBD2 (6 bases). Per germline, CDR1 SGHNT and CDR2 YYREEE (reference sequence). V shed 5 bases and J shed 2 bases, with 16 bases lying between them. CDR3 length equals 15 residues. Here the CDR3 DNA reads TGTGCCAGCAGTTTCCGCGGGGCCCCACAAGAGACCCAGTACTTC. Translating it yields CASSFRGAPQETQYF.

The chain combines TRBV7-2 with TRBJ2-6; D is uncertain. Germline CDR1 and CDR2: SGHTA and FQGNSA. CDR3 length: 16 amino acids. Trimming removed 1 base from V and 0 bases from J, with 7 bases in between. CDR3 residues: CASSLEGNSGANVLTF. The CDR3 DNA sequence: TGTGCCAGCAGCTTAGAGGGAAACTCTGGGGCCAACGTCCTGACTTTC.

The chain has TRBV27 and TRBJ2-3, with D maybe TRBD2 (6 bases). Germline-derived CDR1 and CDR2 are MNHEY and SMNVEV (reference sequence). The V end was cut by 7 bases, the J end by 5 bases, with 19 bases between. There are 15 residues in the CDR3. The CDR3 here is CASNAGGRQIDTQYF. The CDR3 DNA reads TGTGCCAGCAACGCTGGGGGGAGACAAATAGATACGCAGTATTTT.